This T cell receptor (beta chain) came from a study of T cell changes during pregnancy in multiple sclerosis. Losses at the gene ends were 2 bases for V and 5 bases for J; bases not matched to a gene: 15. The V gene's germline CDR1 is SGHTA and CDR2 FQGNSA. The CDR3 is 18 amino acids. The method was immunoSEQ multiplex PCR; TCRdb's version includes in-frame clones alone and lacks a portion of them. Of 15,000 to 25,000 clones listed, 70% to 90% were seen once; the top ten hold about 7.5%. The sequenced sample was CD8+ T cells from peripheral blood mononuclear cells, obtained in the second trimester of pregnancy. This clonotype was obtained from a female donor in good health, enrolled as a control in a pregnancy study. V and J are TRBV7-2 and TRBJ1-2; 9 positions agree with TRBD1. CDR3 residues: CASSLPRSYRGPKYGYTF. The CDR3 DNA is TGTGCCAGCAGCTTACCGCGCTCCTACAGGGGGCCAAAATATGGCTACACCTTC.